What follows describes a single T cell receptor (beta chain). Only in-frame clones appear in the TCRdb table, and some are missing; sequencing was by immunoSEQ multiplex PCR. The sample has under 100,000 clones; 65% to 85% are singletons. The sample originates from a study of blood T cell repertoires in COVID-19. Trimming at V came to 6 bases and at J to 4 bases, leaving 14 bases not matched to a gene. The length of the CDR3 is 16 residues. Germline loops: CDR1 SQVTM, CDR2 ANQGSEA. The source is a man older than 75 with active or convalescent COVID-19. Sequencing was performed on peripheral blood. This chain links TRBV29-1 with TRBJ2-3; 9 bases are a match to TRBD1. CDR3 DNA: TGCAGCGTCGCATTACCGGACAGGGGCCGCCCAGATACGCAGTATTTT. This translates into CSVALPDRGRPDTQYF.